This TCR beta chain stems from a study of T cells in Graves' hyperthyroidism and ophthalmopathy (dated by TCRdb to the late 2010s). In the study overall: Peripheral blood samples were taken at initial diagnosis, before any treatment was given. A discovery cohort of about a hundred patients, 43 with Graves' ophthalmopathy and 55 to 60 with stable Graves' hyperthyroidism, was used to find distinguishing TCR V-J signatures. Whether ophthalmopathy could be predicted prospectively was tested in an independent validation cohort made up of roughly 19 hyperthyroidism patients plus 17 patients who later progressed to ophthalmopathy. The 100 or so discovery patients were divided at random into training and test sets in a 7:3 ratio. The study also compared thyroid tissue and blood T-cell repertoires from a handful of Graves' hyperthyroidism patients. After blood sampling, hyperthyroidism patients were treated with methimazole at a starting dose of 30 mg daily, and ophthalmopathy patients were treated with high-dose intravenous methylprednisolone. According to the paper, TCR Vbeta CDR3 sequencing was carried out on some 130 peripheral blood samples, which came from 40 to 45 ophthalmopathy, approximately 78 hyperthyroidism and some 17 progressor patients.

The investigation overall reported the following: No statistical method was used to fix the sample size in advance, and group allocation was not hidden from the investigators. In validation, the model predicted progression to ophthalmopathy with around 71% sensitivity and 72.22% specificity, a median of 6.5 months before onset. Most expanded thyroid clonotypes (frequency above 0.001) were also detected in blood, a finding suggesting that blood repertoires may reflect thyroid immune responses. A 13 V-J signature model separated ophthalmopathy from stable hyperthyroidism, with 87.88% sensitivity and roughly 82% specificity in cross-validation and 80%/75% in testing.

Trimming takes 3 bases from V and 0 bases from J, and the germline ends sit 9 bases apart. Via the germline V gene (reference sequence), CDR1 is DFQATT and CDR2 SNEGSKA. The CDR3 contains 13 residues, cysteine and phenylalanine counted. The retained sequence is limited to the CDR3, 39 bases, with the frame set at the first base. TCR beta CDR3 regions were amplified from RNA transcripts. The first round of RT-PCR for the TCR CDR3 was performed with the HTBI primer set and the Qiagen OneStep RT-PCR kit. Libraries were constructed in a second round of multiplex PCR, after which size selection and purification were carried out. Libraries were sequenced paired-end with 100 bp reads on an Illumina HiSeq2000. In the source study's methods: Raw data were processed with SOAPnuke, discarding reads with adapters, uncalled bases, mean Phred below 15, or no exact constant-primer or identifier match. COPE v1.2.5 was used to merge high-quality paired reads, and clonotypes were defined as unique nucleotide sequences. Clonotypes were aligned to IMGT TRBV, TRBD and TRBJ reference segments using MiTCR v1.1. Only V-J combinations with frequency above 0.0001, covering 99% to 99.2% of repertoires, were analysed. The TCS score was defined as the ratio of F50 (clonal expansion) to E x V (chaos), calculated using BLOSUM62-based TCRdist between CDR3 peptides within each V-J. Welch's t-statistics and random forest reduced 450 to 600 V-J features to some 14, which were used in a naive Bayes classifier (R e1071). TCRdb's own reprocessing of the public reads used fastp at Q25 and MiXCR and kept productive beta chains. Rows matching on CDR3 protein sequence are summarized as one entry with the most common DNA and genes. These V and J calls are TCRdb output, not the study's own analysis. Counted in this sample were about 600,000 distinct CDR3 sequences; more than 14% of them appeared once. The leading ten clones occupy approximately 12% of the sample.

Ophthalmopathy patients had moderately to severely active disease, with a Clinical Activity Score of 3 or more, a NOSPECS grade of 4 or more, and a disease duration of less than 3 months. Exclusion was applied to patients with uncontrolled infections, other autoimmune diseases, pregnancy or lactation. Clinical symptoms, serum thyroxine and TRAb, thyroid ultrasound, and orbital computed tomography formed the basis for the diagnoses. PBMCs were separated from roughly 9.6 ml of fresh peripheral blood using Ficoll-Paque density gradient centrifugation. Total RNA was extracted using Trizol reagent, and RNA quality was assessed on an Agilent 2100 Bioanalyzer. This clonotype occurred many times. Its antigen specificity is not known. No base quality information exists; no much larger clone differs at one position.

The sample was blood. The sequence joins TRBV20-1 to TRBJ2-7, with no D gene named confidently. The clonotype originates from a woman between 45 and 65 years old with Graves' ophthalmopathy. The CDR3 is CSASATGSYEQYF. The sequence in DNA is TGCAGTGCTAGTGCGACGGGCTCCTACGAGCAGTACTTC.